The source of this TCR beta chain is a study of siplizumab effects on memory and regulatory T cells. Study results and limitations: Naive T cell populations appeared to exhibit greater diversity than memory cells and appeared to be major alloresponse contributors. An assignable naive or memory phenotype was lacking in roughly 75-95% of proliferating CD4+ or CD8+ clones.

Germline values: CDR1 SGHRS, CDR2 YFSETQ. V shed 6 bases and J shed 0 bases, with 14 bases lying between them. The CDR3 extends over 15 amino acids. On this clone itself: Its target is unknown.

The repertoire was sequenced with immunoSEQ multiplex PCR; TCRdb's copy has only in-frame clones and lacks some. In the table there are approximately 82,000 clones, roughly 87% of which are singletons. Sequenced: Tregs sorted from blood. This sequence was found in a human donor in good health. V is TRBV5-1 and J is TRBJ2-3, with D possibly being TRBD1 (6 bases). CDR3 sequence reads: CASTERGGSTDTQYF. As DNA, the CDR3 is TGCGCCAGCACCGAGAGAGGGGGAAGCACAGATACGCAGTATTTT.